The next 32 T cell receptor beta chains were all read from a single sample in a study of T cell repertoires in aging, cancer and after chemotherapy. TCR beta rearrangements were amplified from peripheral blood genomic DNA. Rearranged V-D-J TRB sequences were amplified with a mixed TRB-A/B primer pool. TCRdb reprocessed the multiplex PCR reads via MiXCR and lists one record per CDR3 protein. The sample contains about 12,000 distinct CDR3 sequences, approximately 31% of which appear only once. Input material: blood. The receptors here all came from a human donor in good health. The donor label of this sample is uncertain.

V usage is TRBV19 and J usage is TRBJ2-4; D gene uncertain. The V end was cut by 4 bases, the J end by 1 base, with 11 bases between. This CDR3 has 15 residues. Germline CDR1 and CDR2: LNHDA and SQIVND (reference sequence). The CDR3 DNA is TGTGCCAGTAGTAAGGTCCCTGTGGCCAAAAACATTCAGTACTTC. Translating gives CASSKVPVAKNIQYF.

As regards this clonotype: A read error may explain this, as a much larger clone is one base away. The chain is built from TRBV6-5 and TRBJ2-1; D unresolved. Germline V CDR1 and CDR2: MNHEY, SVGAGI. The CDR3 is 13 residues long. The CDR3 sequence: CAISYSSRNEQFF. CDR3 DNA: TGTGCCATCAGTTACTCGAGTCGTAATGAGCAGTTCTTC.

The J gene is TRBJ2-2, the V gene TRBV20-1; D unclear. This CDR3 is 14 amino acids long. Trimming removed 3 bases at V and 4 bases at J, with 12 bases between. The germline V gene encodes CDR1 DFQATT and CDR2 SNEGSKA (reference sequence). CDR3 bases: TGCAGTGCTAGGGAACGGTCCCCCACCGGGGAGCTGTTTTTT. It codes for CSARERSPTGELFF.

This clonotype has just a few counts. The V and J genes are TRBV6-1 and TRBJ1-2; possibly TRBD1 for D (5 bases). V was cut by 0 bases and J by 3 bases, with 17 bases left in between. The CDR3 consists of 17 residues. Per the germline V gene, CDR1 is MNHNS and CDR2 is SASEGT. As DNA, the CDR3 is TGTGCCAGCAGTGAAGCCTCCTTCACGGGGGAGGACTATGGCTACACCTTC. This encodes CASSEASFTGEDYGYTF.

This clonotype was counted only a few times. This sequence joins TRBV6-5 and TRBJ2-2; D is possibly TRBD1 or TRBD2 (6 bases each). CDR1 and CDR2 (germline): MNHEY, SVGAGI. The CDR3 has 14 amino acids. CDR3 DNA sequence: TGTGCTGAAAACCTGGGGGGCGGCACCGGGGAGCTGTTTTTT. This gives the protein CAENLGGGTGELFF.

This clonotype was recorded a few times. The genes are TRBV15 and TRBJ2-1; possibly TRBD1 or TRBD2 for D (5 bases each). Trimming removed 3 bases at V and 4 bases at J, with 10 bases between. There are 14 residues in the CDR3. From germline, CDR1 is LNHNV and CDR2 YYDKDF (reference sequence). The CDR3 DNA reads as TGTGCCACCAGCAGGGGCTGGGGGTACAATGAGCAGTTCTTC. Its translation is CATSRGWGYNEQFF.

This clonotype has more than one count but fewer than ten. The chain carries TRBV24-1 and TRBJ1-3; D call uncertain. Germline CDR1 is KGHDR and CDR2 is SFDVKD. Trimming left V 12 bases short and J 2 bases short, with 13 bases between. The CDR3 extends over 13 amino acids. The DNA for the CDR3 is TGTGCCTCCGAAATGGGCCCTGGAAACACCATATATTTT. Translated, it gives CASEMGPGNTIYF.

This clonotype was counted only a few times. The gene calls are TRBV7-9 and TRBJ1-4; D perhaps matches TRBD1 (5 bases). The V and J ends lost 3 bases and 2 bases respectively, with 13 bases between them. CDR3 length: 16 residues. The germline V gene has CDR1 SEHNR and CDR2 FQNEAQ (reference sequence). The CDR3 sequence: CASSLRGGRTNEKLFF. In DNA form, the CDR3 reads TGTGCCAGCAGCTTGAGGGGTGGCAGGACTAATGAAAAACTGTTTTTT.

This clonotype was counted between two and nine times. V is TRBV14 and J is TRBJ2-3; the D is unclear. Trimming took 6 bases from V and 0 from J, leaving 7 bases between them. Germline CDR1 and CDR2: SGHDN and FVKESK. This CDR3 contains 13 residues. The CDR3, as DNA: TGTGCCAGCAGTGGGCTTAGCACAGATACGCAGTATTTT. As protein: CASSGLSTDTQYF.

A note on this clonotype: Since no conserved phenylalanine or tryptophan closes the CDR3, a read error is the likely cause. CDR3 region: CASSSSGDTQYY. CDR3 nucleotides: TGTGCCAGTAGTAGTAGTGGGGATACGCAGTATTAT. The V and J genes are TRBV19 and TRBJ2-3; D remains ambiguous. Per germline, CDR1 LNHDA and CDR2 SQIVND (reference sequence). The CDR3 covers 12 residues. V was pared by 4 bases and J by 6 bases, with 8 bases between.

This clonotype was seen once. For the CDR3, the DNA is TGTGCCAGCAGCTTAGCGCGGGACTCTGGAAACACCATATATTTT. Protein sequence: CASSLARDSGNTIYF. This chain uses TRBV7-2 with TRBJ1-3, with D unclear. The V end was cut by 0 bases, the J end by 0 bases, with 6 bases between. There are 15 residues in the CDR3. Germline lookup yields CDR1 SGHTA and CDR2 FQGNSA.

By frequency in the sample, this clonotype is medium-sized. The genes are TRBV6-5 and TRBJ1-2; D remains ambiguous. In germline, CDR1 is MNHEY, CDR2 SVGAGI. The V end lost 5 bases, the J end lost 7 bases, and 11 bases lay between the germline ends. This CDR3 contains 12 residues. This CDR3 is CASSTLGFGYTF. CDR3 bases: TGTGCCAGCAGTACCCTTGGGTTTGGCTACACCTTC.

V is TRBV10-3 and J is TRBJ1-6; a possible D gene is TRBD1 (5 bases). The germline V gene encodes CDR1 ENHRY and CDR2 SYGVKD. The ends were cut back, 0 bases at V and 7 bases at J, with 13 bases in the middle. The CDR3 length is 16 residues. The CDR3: CAISESRGSGNSPLHF. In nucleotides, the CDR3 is TGTGCCATCAGTGAGTCGAGGGGCAGCGGGAATTCACCCCTCCACTTT.

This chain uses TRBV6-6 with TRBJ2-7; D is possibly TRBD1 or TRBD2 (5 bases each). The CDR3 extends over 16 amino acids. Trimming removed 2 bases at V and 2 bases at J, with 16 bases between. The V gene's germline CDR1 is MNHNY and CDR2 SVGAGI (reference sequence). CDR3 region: CASSYTGTARPYEQYF. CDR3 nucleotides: TGTGCCAGCAGTTACACGGGGACGGCCAGACCCTACGAGCAGTACTTC.

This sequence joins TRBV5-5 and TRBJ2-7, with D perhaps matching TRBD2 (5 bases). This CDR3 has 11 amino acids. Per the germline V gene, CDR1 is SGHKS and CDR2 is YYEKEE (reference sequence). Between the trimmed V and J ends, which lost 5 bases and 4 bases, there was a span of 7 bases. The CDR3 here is CASRREYEQYF. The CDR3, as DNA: TGTGCCAGCAGGAGGGAGTACGAGCAGTACTTC.

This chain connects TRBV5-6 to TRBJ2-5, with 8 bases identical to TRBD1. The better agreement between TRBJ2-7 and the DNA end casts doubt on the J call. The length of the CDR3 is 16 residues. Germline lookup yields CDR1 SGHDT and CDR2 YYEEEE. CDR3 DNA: TGTGCCAGCAGCACACGACAGGGGCGCCGGTCCTACGAGCAGTACTTC. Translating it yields CASSTRQGRRSYEQYF.

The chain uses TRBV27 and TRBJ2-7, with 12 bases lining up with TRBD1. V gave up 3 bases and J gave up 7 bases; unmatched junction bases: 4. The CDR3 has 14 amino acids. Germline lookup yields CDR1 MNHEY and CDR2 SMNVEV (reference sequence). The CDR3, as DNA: TGTGCCAGCAGTTTGGGACAGGGGGCCGGGGAGCAGTACTTC. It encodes CASSLGQGAGEQYF.

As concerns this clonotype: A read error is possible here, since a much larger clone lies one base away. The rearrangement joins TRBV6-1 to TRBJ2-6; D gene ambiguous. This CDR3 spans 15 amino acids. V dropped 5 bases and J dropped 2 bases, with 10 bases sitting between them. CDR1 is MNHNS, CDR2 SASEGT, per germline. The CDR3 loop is CASSKVGTGANVLTF. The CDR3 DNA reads TGTGCCAGCAGTAAAGTCGGCACTGGGGCCAACGTCCTGACTTTC.

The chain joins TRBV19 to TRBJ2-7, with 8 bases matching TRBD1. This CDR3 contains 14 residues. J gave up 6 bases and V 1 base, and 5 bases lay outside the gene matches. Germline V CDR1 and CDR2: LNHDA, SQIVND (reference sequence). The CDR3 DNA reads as TGTGCCAGTAGTATAGCGACAGGGGTGGCCGAGCAGTACTTC. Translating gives CASSIATGVAEQYF.

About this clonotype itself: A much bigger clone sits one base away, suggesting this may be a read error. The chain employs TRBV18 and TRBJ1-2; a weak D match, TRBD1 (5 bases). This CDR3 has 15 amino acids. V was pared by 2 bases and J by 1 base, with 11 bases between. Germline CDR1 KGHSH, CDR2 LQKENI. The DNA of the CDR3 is TGTGCCAGCTCACCAGCGACAGATCATAACTATGGCTACACCTTC. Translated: CASSPATDHNYGYTF.

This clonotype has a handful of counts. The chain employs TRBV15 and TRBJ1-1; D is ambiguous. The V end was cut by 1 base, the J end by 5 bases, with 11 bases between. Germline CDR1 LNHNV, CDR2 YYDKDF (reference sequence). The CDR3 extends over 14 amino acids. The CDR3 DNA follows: TGTGCCACCAGCAGAGGGGCAGCGGTAACTGAAGCTTTCTTT. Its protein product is CATSRGAAVTEAFF.

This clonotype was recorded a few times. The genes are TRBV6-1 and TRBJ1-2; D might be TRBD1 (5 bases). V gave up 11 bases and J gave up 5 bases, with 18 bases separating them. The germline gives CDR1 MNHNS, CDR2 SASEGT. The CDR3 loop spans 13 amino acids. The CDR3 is CAPTGGIAYGYTF. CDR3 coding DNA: TGTGCCCCCACCGGGGGAATTGCTTATGGCTACACCTTC.

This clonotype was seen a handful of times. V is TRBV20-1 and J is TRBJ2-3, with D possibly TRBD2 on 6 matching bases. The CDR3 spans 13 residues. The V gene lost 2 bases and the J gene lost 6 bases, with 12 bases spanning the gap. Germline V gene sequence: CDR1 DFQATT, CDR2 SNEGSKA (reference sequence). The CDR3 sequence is CSARRRGEDTQYF. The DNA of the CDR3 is TGCAGTGCTAGAAGGCGGGGCGAGGATACGCAGTATTTT.

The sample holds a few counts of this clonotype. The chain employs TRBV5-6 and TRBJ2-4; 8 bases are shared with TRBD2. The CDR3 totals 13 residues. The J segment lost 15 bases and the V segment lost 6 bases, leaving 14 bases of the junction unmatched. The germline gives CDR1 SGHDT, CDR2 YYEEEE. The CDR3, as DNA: TGTGCCAGCAACTCAGCGGGAGATACGGCTTTGTACTTC. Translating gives CASNSAGDTALYF.

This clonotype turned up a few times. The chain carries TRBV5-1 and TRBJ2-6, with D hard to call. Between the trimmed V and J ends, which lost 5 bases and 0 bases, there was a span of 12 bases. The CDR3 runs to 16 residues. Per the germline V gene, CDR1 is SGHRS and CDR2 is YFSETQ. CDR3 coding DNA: TGCGCCAGCAGTCCAGGAATAAGCTCTGGGGCCAACGTCCTGACTTTC. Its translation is CASSPGISSGANVLTF.

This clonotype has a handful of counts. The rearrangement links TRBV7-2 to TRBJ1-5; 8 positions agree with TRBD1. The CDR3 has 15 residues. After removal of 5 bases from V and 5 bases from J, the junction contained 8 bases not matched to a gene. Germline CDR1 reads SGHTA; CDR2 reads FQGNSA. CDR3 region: CASSKDRGSDQPQHF. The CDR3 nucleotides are TGTGCCAGCAGCAAAGACAGGGGCTCCGATCAGCCCCAGCATTTT.

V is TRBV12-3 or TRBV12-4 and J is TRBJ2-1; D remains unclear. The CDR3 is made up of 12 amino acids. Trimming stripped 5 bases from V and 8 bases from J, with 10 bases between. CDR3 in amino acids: CASSVPVDEQFF. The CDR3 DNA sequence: TGTGCCAGCAGTGTACCGGTCGATGAGCAGTTCTTC.

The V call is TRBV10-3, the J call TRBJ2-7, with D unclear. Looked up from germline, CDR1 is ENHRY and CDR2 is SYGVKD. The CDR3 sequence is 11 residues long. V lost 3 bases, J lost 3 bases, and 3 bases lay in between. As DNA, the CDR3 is TGTGCCATCAGTGACAGCTACGAGCAGTACTTC. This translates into CAISDSYEQYF.

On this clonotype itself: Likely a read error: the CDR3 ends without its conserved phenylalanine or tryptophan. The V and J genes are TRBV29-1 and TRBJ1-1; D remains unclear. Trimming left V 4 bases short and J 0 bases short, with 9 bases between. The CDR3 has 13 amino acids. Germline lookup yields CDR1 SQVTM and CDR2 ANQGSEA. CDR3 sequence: CSVAGRLNTEAFY. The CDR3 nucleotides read TGCAGCGTTGCCGGACGGCTGAACACTGAAGCTTTCTAT.

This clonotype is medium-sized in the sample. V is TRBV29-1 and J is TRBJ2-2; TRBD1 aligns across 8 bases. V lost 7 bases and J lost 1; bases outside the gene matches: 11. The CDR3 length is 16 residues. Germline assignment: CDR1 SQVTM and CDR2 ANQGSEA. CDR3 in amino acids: CSGLGAGTGNTGELFF. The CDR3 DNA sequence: TGCAGCGGGTTGGGGGCCGGGACAGGGAACACCGGGGAGCTGTTTTTT.

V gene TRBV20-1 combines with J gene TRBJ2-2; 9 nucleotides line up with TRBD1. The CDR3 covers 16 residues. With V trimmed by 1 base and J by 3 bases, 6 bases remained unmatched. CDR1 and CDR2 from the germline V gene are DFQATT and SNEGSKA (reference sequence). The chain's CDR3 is CSARVTGGMYTGELFF. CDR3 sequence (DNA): TGCAGTGCTAGAGTTACAGGGGGCATGTACACCGGGGAGCTGTTTTTT.

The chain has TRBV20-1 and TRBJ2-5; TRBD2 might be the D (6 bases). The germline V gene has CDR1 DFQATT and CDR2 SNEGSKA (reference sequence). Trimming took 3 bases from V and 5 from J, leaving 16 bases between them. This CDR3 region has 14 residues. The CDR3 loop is CSARGWGVWETQYF. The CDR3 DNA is TGCAGTGCTAGGGGTTGGGGGGTGTGGGAGACCCAGTACTTC.